Listed below are T cell receptor beta chains from one sample, sequenced in a study of immune evolution from preneoplasia to lung adenocarcinoma. Assay: immunoSEQ multiplex PCR; the TCRdb copy retains only in-frame clones and omits some. The sample includes about 40,000 clones, roughly 71% of them seen just once. The sequencing input was FFPE invasive lung adenocarcinoma tissue. Every receptor here comes from a person between 60 and 70 years old with lung adenocarcinoma. Both conserved end residues are part of each CDR3. The D gene is left open where the match is weak. Expanded clones get a size class; other rows say once, few or many, or leave the size out.

v_gene: TRBV18
d_gene: NA
j_gene: TRBJ1-2
abundance: NA
CDR3nt: TGTGCCAGCTCACCCACAGGGACGTACGGCTCTAACTATGGCTACACCTTC
CDR3aa: CASSPTGTYGSNYGYTF

v_gene: TRBV4-1
d_gene: NA
j_gene: TRBJ2-7
abundance: few
CDR3nt: TGCGCCAGCAGCCAAGATCGGGGGACGCTGCTCAAGCAGTACTTC
CDR3aa: CASSQDRGTLLKQYF

v_gene: TRBV19
d_gene: TRBD1
j_gene: TRBJ1-2
abundance: NA
CDR3nt: TGTGCCAGTAGCCGGGACAGGGGTAAATCGAGGGATGGCTACACCTTC
CDR3aa: CASSRDRGKSRDGYTF

v_gene: TRBV11-3
d_gene: NA
j_gene: TRBJ2-7
abundance: few
CDR3nt: TGTGCCAGCAGCCCGCCGTCCGGCTACGAGCAGTACTTC
CDR3aa: CASSPPSGYEQYF

v_gene: TRBV27
d_gene: NA
j_gene: TRBJ2-5
abundance: few
CDR3nt: TGTGCCAGCAGACAACTAGGAGGAGGCGAGACCCAGTACTTC
CDR3aa: CASRQLGGGETQYF

v_gene: TRBV11-3
d_gene: NA
j_gene: TRBJ2-5
abundance: NA
CDR3nt: TGTGCCAGCCGGGATCAAGAGACCCAGTACTTC
CDR3aa: CASRDQETQYF

v_gene: TRBV11-2
d_gene: NA
j_gene: TRBJ2-3
abundance: NA
CDR3nt: TGTGCCAGCAGCTTATCCCCCGGGGGATCGGGGGCCGCAGATACGCAGTATTTT
CDR3aa: CASSLSPGGSGAADTQYF

v_gene: TRBV5-1
d_gene: TRBD1
j_gene: TRBJ1-1
abundance: NA
CDR3nt: TGCGCCAGCAGGACAGGGGGCAATGCTGAAGCTTTTTTT
CDR3aa: CASRTGGNAEAFF

v_gene: TRBV9
d_gene: TRBD1
j_gene: TRBJ2-7
abundance: NA
CDR3nt: TGTGCCAGCAGCCCCCCGGACAGGGTCTACGAGCAGTACTTC
CDR3aa: CASSPPDRVYEQYF

v_gene: TRBV18
d_gene: TRBD1
j_gene: TRBJ2-5
abundance: NA
CDR3nt: TGTGCCAGCTCACCCGGGACAGGGGGCACGGAGACCCAGTACTTC
CDR3aa: CASSPGTGGTETQYF

v_gene: TRBV11-2
d_gene: NA
j_gene: TRBJ1-4
abundance: once
CDR3nt: TGTGCCAGCAGCTTAGTCAGGACCGCTAATGAAAAACTGTTTTTT
CDR3aa: CASSLVRTANEKLFF

v_gene: TRBV21-1
d_gene: NA
j_gene: TRBJ1-2
abundance: NA
CDR3nt: TGTGCCAGCAGCCGGGGGGGGAAGAAGGGCGACCGAGGAGGCTACACCTTC
CDR3aa: CASSRGGKKGDRGGYTF

v_gene: TRBV28
d_gene: NA
j_gene: TRBJ2-1
abundance: NA
CDR3nt: TGTGCCAGCAGTTCCCTAGGGATACTAGCAGCCTACAATGAGCAGTTCTTC
CDR3aa: CASSSLGILAAYNEQFF

v_gene: TRBV18
d_gene: TRBD2
j_gene: TRBJ2-3
abundance: NA
CDR3nt: TGTGCCAGCTCAACCAGGACTAGCGGAGGCACAGATACGCAGTATTTT
CDR3aa: CASSTRTSGGTDTQYF

v_gene: TRBV30
d_gene: NA
j_gene: TRBJ1-2
abundance: NA
CDR3nt: TGTGCCTGGATTTACGGGTTCTATGGCTACACCTTC
CDR3aa: CAWIYGFYGYTF

v_gene: TRBV6-4
d_gene: NA
j_gene: TRBJ2-5
abundance: NA
CDR3nt: TGTGCCAGCAGTGTGAGCCCTGAGGAGACCCAGTACTTC
CDR3aa: CASSVSPEETQYF

v_gene: TRBV29-1
d_gene: TRBD2
j_gene: TRBJ2-1
abundance: NA
CDR3nt: TGCAGCGCCCCTGGGGCCGGGACTAGCGGTTACAATGAGCAGTTCTTC
CDR3aa: CSAPGAGTSGYNEQFF

v_gene: TRBV29-1
d_gene: NA
j_gene: TRBJ1-1
abundance: NA
CDR3nt: TGCAGCGTAGGTGGGGCCAACACTGAAGCTTTCTTT
CDR3aa: CSVGGANTEAFF

v_gene: TRBV7-9
d_gene: TRBD2
j_gene: TRBJ2-5
abundance: NA
CDR3nt: TGTGCCAGCAGCTCGTCGGAGGGGCGGGAGGCGGAGACCCAGTACTTC
CDR3aa: CASSSSEGREAETQYF

v_gene: TRBV6-1
d_gene: NA
j_gene: TRBJ2-5
abundance: NA
CDR3nt: TGTGCCAGCTGGGATTGGACGGCGGGGGAGACCCAGTACTTC
CDR3aa: CASWDWTAGETQYF

v_gene: TRBV18
d_gene: TRBD1
j_gene: TRBJ1-1
abundance: NA
CDR3nt: TGTGCCAGCTCACCTGCAGGGGGTCGTATGAACACTGAAGCTTTCTTT
CDR3aa: CASSPAGGRMNTEAFF

v_gene: TRBV7-3
d_gene: NA
j_gene: TRBJ2-1
abundance: NA
CDR3nt: TGTGCCAGCAGCCCCGCCCCGAGCTCCTACAATGAGCAGTTCTTC
CDR3aa: CASSPAPSSYNEQFF

v_gene: TRBV29-1
d_gene: NA
j_gene: TRBJ2-1
abundance: NA
CDR3nt: TGCAGCGTTGATGGAGGAACAATCTACAATGAGCAGTTCTTC
CDR3aa: CSVDGGTIYNEQFF

v_gene: TRBV7-2
d_gene: TRBD1
j_gene: TRBJ2-7
abundance: NA
CDR3nt: TGTGCCAGCAGGGGACAGGACCTCGGGCGGCAGTACTTC
CDR3aa: CASRGQDLGRQYF

v_gene: TRBV28
d_gene: TRBD1
j_gene: TRBJ1-2
abundance: medium-sized
CDR3nt: TGTGCCAGCAGTTTAGGGGACAGGGTCGTTGGGGGCTACACCTTC
CDR3aa: CASSLGDRVVGGYTF

v_gene: TRBV6-6
d_gene: NA
j_gene: TRBJ2-1
abundance: NA
CDR3nt: TGTGCCAGCAGTTACTCGGCAGGCCTATACAATGAGCAGTTCTTC
CDR3aa: CASSYSAGLYNEQFF

v_gene: TRBV4-2
d_gene: NA
j_gene: TRBJ2-6
abundance: NA
CDR3nt: TGTGCCAGCAGCTTTGGTGGAACTGGGGCCAACGTCCTGACTTTC
CDR3aa: CASSFGGTGANVLTF

v_gene: TRBV6-5
d_gene: NA
j_gene: TRBJ2-2
abundance: NA
CDR3nt: TGTGCCAGCAGTTCGAGCTGGGGAGGGGAGCTGTTTTTT
CDR3aa: CASSSSWGGELFF

v_gene: TRBV27
d_gene: NA
j_gene: TRBJ1-5
abundance: NA
CDR3nt: TGTGCCAGCAGTTTTACAGGTGTAGGACAGCCCCAGCATTTT
CDR3aa: CASSFTGVGQPQHF

v_gene: TRBV19
d_gene: TRBD2
j_gene: TRBJ2-1
abundance: NA
CDR3nt: TGTGCCAGTAGCGGAAGAGCGGGAGGGAGCTCCTACAATGAGCAGTTCTTC
CDR3aa: CASSGRAGGSSYNEQFF

v_gene: TRBV20-1
d_gene: TRBD1
j_gene: TRBJ2-1
abundance: NA
CDR3nt: TGCAGTGCTAGAGTGGACAGGGAGCAGTTCTTC
CDR3aa: CSARVDREQFF

v_gene: TRBV5-1
d_gene: NA
j_gene: TRBJ1-5
abundance: NA
CDR3nt: TGCGCCAGCAGCCCGACCGGGACACTCAATCAGCCCCAGCATTTT
CDR3aa: CASSPTGTLNQPQHF

v_gene: TRBV14
d_gene: NA
j_gene: TRBJ2-7
abundance: few
CDR3nt: TGTGCCAGCAGCCAAGGGCAGGGCCCCTACGAGCAGTACTTC
CDR3aa: CASSQGQGPYEQYF

v_gene: TRBV5-4
d_gene: NA
j_gene: TRBJ2-1
abundance: NA
CDR3nt: TGTGCCAGCAGCTTATCCCTGGGCCAGTTCCTACCCTCCTACAATGAGCAGTTCTTC
CDR3aa: CASSLSLGQFLPSYNEQFF

v_gene: TRBV6-5
d_gene: NA
j_gene: TRBJ2-7
abundance: NA
CDR3nt: TGTGCCAGCAGCTACGGGTTACAGCGGTACTTC
CDR3aa: CASSYGLQRYF

v_gene: TRBV11-2
d_gene: TRBD1
j_gene: TRBJ2-2
abundance: NA
CDR3nt: TGTGCCAGCAGCTCACAGGGGCTCACCGGGGAGCTGTTTTTT
CDR3aa: CASSSQGLTGELFF

v_gene: TRBV30
d_gene: NA
j_gene: TRBJ1-5
abundance: NA
CDR3nt: TGTGCCTGGAGTGGGGACACCGAAAATCAGCCCCAGCATTTT
CDR3aa: CAWSGDTENQPQHF

v_gene: TRBV25-1
d_gene: NA
j_gene: TRBJ1-1
abundance: NA
CDR3nt: TGTGCCAGCAGTGAATCCCCCAGGGCGAACACTGAAGCTTTCTTT
CDR3aa: CASSESPRANTEAFF

v_gene: TRBV5-1
d_gene: NA
j_gene: TRBJ2-7
abundance: few
CDR3nt: TGCGCCAGCAGCTTGGTACCTACCTACGAGCAGTACTTC
CDR3aa: CASSLVPTYEQYF

v_gene: TRBV6-5
d_gene: NA
j_gene: TRBJ2-7
abundance: few
CDR3nt: TGTGCCAGAGGACGGAGCTCCTACGAGCAGTACTTC
CDR3aa: CARGRSSYEQYF

v_gene: TRBV18
d_gene: TRBD2
j_gene: TRBJ2-7
abundance: NA
CDR3nt: TGTGCCAGCTCACCCACCAACAGCGGGAGCTACGAGCAGTACTTC
CDR3aa: CASSPTNSGSYEQYF

v_gene: TRBV10-3
d_gene: NA
j_gene: TRBJ1-1
abundance: NA
CDR3nt: TGTGCCATCAGTGATCTGGGGGGGAACACTGAAGCTTTCTTT
CDR3aa: CAISDLGGNTEAFF

v_gene: TRBV5-4
d_gene: NA
j_gene: TRBJ1-5
abundance: NA
CDR3nt: TGTGCCAGCAGCTTCACGGGCAGCTGGGGCAATCAGCCCCAGCATTTT
CDR3aa: CASSFTGSWGNQPQHF

v_gene: TRBV19
d_gene: NA
j_gene: TRBJ1-5
abundance: NA
CDR3nt: TGTGCCAGTAGTATTATCCGGGGTAGCAATCAGCCCCAGCATTTT
CDR3aa: CASSIIRGSNQPQHF